Following are 27 T cell receptor beta chains from one sample sequenced in a study. TCRdb used MiXCR to reprocess the 5' RACE reads, holding one entry per CDR3 protein. The sample yields roughly 40,000 distinct CDR3 sequences, under 20% seen once. The sequenced sample was naive CD4+ T cells sorted from a lymph node. Noted subset: naive CD4+ T cells, CD4+CD45RA+CD25-. Receptors originate from a female donor with breast cancer.

Concerning this clonotype itself: The junction departs from the called germline gene at one end, perhaps through a read error. The chain has TRBV5-1 and TRBJ1-1, with D perhaps TRBD1 (5 bases). This CDR3 has 13 residues. Germline V gene lookup returns CDR1 SGHRS and CDR2 YFSETQ. The CDR3 region has the DNA TGCACCAGCAGCATGCAGGGTAACACTGAAGCGTTCTTT. It is translated as CTSSMQGNTEAFF. Looking up the rest from reference TRBV5-1 and TRBJ1-1 gives the full variable domain: KAGVTQTPRYLIKTRGQQVTLSCSPISGHRSVSWYQQTPGQGLQFLFEYFSETQRNKGNFPGRFSGRQFSNSRSEMNVSTLELGDSALYLCTSSMQGNTEAFFGQGTRLTVV.

The table lists this clonotype with a few counts. The chain carries TRBV3-1 and TRBJ1-5, with unresolved D. In germline, CDR1 is LGHDT, CDR2 YNNKEL (reference sequence). V lost 0 bases, J lost 6 bases, and 6 bases lay in between. The CDR3 contains 13 residues. CDR3 amino acids: CASSQDRRQPQHF. The CDR3 nucleotides read TGTGCCAGCAGCCAAGATCGACGTCAGCCCCAGCATTTT.

About this clonotype: One end of the junction fails to match germline, which may point to a read error. The chain couples TRBV5-1 to TRBJ2-3, with 7 positions matching TRBD1. The germline gives CDR1 SGHRS, CDR2 YFSETQ. The CDR3 has 14 residues. The CDR3: CASSPGTDTGTQYF. For the CDR3, the DNA is TGCGCCAGCAGCCCCGGGACAGACACAGGTACGCAGTATTTT.

This clonotype was detected ten times or more. The chain carries TRBV4-1 and TRBJ2-1; 7 bases match TRBD2. CDR1 and CDR2 (germline): MGHRA, YSYEKL. CDR3 length: 14 residues. Trimming took 5 bases from V and 9 from J; bases not matched to a gene: 10. The CDR3 sequence: CASSRLGLAVEQFF. The DNA for the CDR3 is TGCGCCAGCAGCAGGTTAGGTCTAGCGGTTGAGCAGTTCTTC.

Worth noting for this clonotype: An end of the junction does not agree with germline; a read error may underlie this. J is TRBJ2-3 and V is TRBV20-1; 7 bases map to TRBD2. The CDR3 is 17 amino acids. CDR1 is DFQATT, CDR2 SNEGSKA, per germline (reference sequence). CDR3 in DNA: TGCAGTGCTGGAGATGGGACGCGGGAGCCGCGTACAGATACGCAGTATTTT. This gives the protein CSAGDGTREPRTDTQYF.

The gene calls are TRBV21-1 and TRBJ2-5; TRBD2 is the table's D call, not checked against the DNA. TRBV21-1 is assigned pseudogene status. This CDR3 comprises 15 residues. CDR3 in amino acids: CASSKGGFGEETQYF. The DNA for the CDR3 is TGTGCCAGCAGCAAAGGAGGGTTCGGTGAGGAGACCCAGTACTTC.

The sample holds one count of this clonotype. A much larger clone lies one base from this, so it may be a read error. In DNA, the CDR3 is TGTGCCGCCAGTGTTGGGGATAGCAATCAGCCCCAGCATTTT. Translation: CAASVGDSNQPQHF. The chain has TRBV24-1 and TRBJ1-5; D not certain. Germline CDR1 is KGHDR and CDR2 is SFDVKD. This CDR3 spans 14 amino acids.

There are a few counts of this clonotype. J is TRBJ1-5 and V is TRBV2, with D perhaps TRBD1 (5 bases). CDR3 length: 13 amino acids. Trimming cost V 6 bases and J 6 bases, with 12 bases left between them. CDR1 SNHLY and CDR2 FYNNEI come from the germline V gene. The CDR3 DNA follows: TGTGCCAGCAGAGCCGACAGTACTCAGCCCCAGCATTTT. It encodes CASRADSTQPQHF.

The chain combines TRBV7-9 with TRBJ2-3; D could derive from TRBD1 or TRBD2 (5 bases each). Germline V CDR1 and CDR2: SEHNR, FQNEAQ (reference sequence). The CDR3 is made up of 15 amino acids. Trimming shortened V by 5 bases and J by 4 bases, and 16 bases separated the two germline ends. CDR3 in amino acids: CASSRPRGVSDTQYF. As DNA, the CDR3 is TGTGCCAGCAGCCGACCGAGAGGGGTCTCAGATACGCAGTATTTT.

Comments on this clonotype: One end of the junction is discordant with germline, which a read error may explain. J is TRBJ1-4 and V is TRBV28; D ambiguous. This CDR3 comprises 16 residues. In germline, CDR1 is MDHEN, CDR2 SYDVKM. CDR3 region: CASSPPWAGQDEKLSF. CDR3 bases: TGTGCCAGCAGTCCCCCGTGGGCAGGTCAGGATGAAAAACTGTCTTTT.

V is TRBV18 and J is TRBJ2-3, with D tentatively TRBD1 (6 bases). The V gene's germline CDR1 is KGHSH and CDR2 LQKENI. V lost 6 bases and J lost 0, with 16 bases in between. The CDR3 spans 16 residues. CDR3 loop: CASSSRAQGSTDTQYF. DNA for the CDR3: TGTGCCAGCTCCTCCCGTGCCCAGGGGAGCACAGATACGCAGTATTTT.

This chain joins TRBV5-1 and TRBJ2-1; the match to TRBD2 covers 13 bases. CDR3 length equals 14 residues. Looked up from germline, CDR1 is SGHRS and CDR2 is YFSETQ. The junction had 4 bases not matched to a gene; V was cut back by 4 bases and J by 9 bases. DNA for the CDR3: TGCGCCAGCAGCCTGACTAGCGGGAGGAGTGAGCAGTTCTTC. Translation: CASSLTSGRSEQFF.

With regard to this clonotype: As the CDR3 is not closed by the conserved phenylalanine or tryptophan, this likely results from a read error. This chain links TRBV7-6 with TRBJ1-2; D gene uncertain. The CDR3 length is 13 residues. CDR1 SGHVS and CDR2 FNYEAQ come from the germline V gene. Trimming pared 5 bases from V and 8 bases from J, leaving 15 bases between. Written as DNA, the CDR3 is TGTGCCAGCAGCGCTACGGGGTCGGGAGGCTACACCTCC. As protein: CASSATGSGGYTS.

This clonotype was seen a handful of times. The V call is TRBV7-9, the J call TRBJ2-1; no clear D gene. The ends were cut back, 4 bases at V and 3 bases at J, with 13 bases in the middle. The CDR3 contains 15 residues. The V gene's germline CDR1 is SEHNR and CDR2 FQNEAQ (reference sequence). This CDR3 reads CASSSIRGDYNEQFF. The CDR3 DNA reads as TGTGCCAGCAGCTCTATCCGAGGAGACTACAATGAGCAGTTCTTC.

The table lists this clonotype with a few counts. The rearrangement uses TRBV5-1 and TRBJ1-2, with TRBD1 matching over 7 bases. In germline, CDR1 is SGHRS, CDR2 YFSETQ. The ends lost 4 bases at V and 4 bases at J; junction bases unmatched: 10. This CDR3 comprises 15 residues. The CDR3 loop reads CASSPRQGGVYGYTF. The CDR3 coding sequence is TGCGCCAGCAGCCCACGACAGGGTGGTGTCTATGGCTACACCTTC.

This clonotype was detected many times. The chain carries TRBV4-1 and TRBJ1-2, with a tentative D call TRBD1 (6 bases). V lost 6 bases and J 0 bases, leaving 14 bases between the germline ends. The CDR3 contains 15 residues. Germline loops: CDR1 MGHRA, CDR2 YSYEKL. This CDR3 is CASSFYRDSNYGYTF. In nucleotides, the CDR3 is TGCGCCAGCAGTTTCTACAGGGATTCTAACTATGGCTACACCTTC.

This clonotype was detected ten times or more. This chain joins TRBV6-2 or TRBV6-3 and TRBJ1-2; TRBD1 is a possible D gene (6 bases). Germline V lookup: CDR1 MNHEY, CDR2 SVGEGT. The CDR3 has 13 amino acids. V was trimmed by 4 bases and J by 2 bases, leaving 8 bases between them. CDR3 DNA: TGTGCCAGCAGTTCTGGACAGAACTATGGCTACACCTTC. This encodes CASSSGQNYGYTF.

This clonotype was observed a handful of times. At one end, the junction sequence differs from germline, possibly due to a read error. V usage is TRBV20-1 and J usage is TRBJ1-6, with 7 bases identical to TRBD1. Germline V CDR1 and CDR2: DFQATT, SNEGSKA (reference sequence). This CDR3 has 15 amino acids. Here the CDR3 DNA reads TGCAGTGCTGATCCCGGGACAGATGATAATTCGCCCCTCCACTTT. Protein product: CSADPGTDDNSPLHF.

The genes are TRBV4-1 and TRBJ1-3, with D tentatively TRBD1 (6 bases). The CDR3 has 16 amino acids. Germline CDR1 MGHRA, CDR2 YSYEKL. Trimming took off 0 bases at V and 4 bases at J, with 13 bases between the two ends. The CDR3 spells CASSQDNGQSGNTIYF. CDR3 nucleotide sequence: TGCGCCAGCAGCCAAGATAACGGACAGTCGGGAAACACCATATATTTT.

In this sample, this clonotype turned up a few times. For the CDR3, the DNA is TGTGCCAGCAGTGAAGTAACCACAGATACGCAGTATTTT. It translates to CASSEVTTDTQYF. V usage is TRBV6-1 and J usage is TRBJ2-3; D is unresolved. The CDR3 loop spans 13 amino acids. V gave up 1 base and J gave up 2 bases, with 4 bases separating them. Germline V gene lookup returns CDR1 MNHNS and CDR2 SASEGT.

This clonotype has at least ten counts. This rearrangement joins TRBV20-1 to TRBJ2-4; the match to TRBD2 covers 10 bases. Germline CDR1 is DFQATT and CDR2 is SNEGSKA (reference sequence). Losses at the gene ends were 2 bases for V and 8 bases for J; bases not matched to a gene: 12. The CDR3 is 16 amino acids. CDR3 residues: CSARFSSGGATDIQYF. Written as DNA, the CDR3 is TGCAGTGCTAGATTCTCCAGCGGGGGGGCCACGGACATTCAGTACTTC.

The rearrangement joins TRBV5-6 to TRBJ2-7, with 7 nucleotides matching TRBD2. CDR1 and CDR2 (germline): SGHDT, YYEEEE. V lost 0 bases to trimming and J lost 4 bases; unmatched junction nucleotides: 4. This CDR3 has 14 residues. CDR3 in amino acids: CASSLGPGGYEQYF. The CDR3 region has the DNA TGTGCCAGCAGCTTGGGACCCGGGGGGTACGAGCAGTACTTC.

The V call is TRBV28, the J call TRBJ1-5; the D gene is possibly TRBD1 (5 bases). V lost 2 bases and J 7 bases, leaving 6 bases between the germline ends. CDR3 length equals 12 residues. Looked up from germline, CDR1 is MDHEN and CDR2 is SYDVKM. The CDR3 is CASSLRGQPQHF. CDR3 nucleotide sequence: TGTGCCAGCAGTTTACGGGGGCAGCCCCAGCATTTT.

This clonotype came up many times. V gene TRBV7-3 combines with J gene TRBJ2-5; TRBD2 is a possible D gene (6 bases). Trimming pared 3 bases from V and 5 bases from J, leaving 13 bases between. Germline V gene sequence: CDR1 SGHTA, CDR2 FQGTGA. This CDR3 has 14 amino acids. The CDR3 region is CASSFGGAAETQYF. The CDR3 region has the DNA TGTGCCAGCAGCTTTGGAGGGGCCGCGGAGACCCAGTACTTC.

This clonotype occurred a few times. J is TRBJ1-2 and V is TRBV5-1; a possible D gene is TRBD1 (5 bases). This CDR3 is built from 14 residues. Germline V CDR1 and CDR2: SGHRS, YFSETQ. V was cut by 4 bases and J by 7 bases, with 17 bases left in between. CDR3 sequence reads: CASSARGRDGGYTF. CDR3 bases: TGCGCCAGCAGCGCCCGCGGCAGGGACGGTGGCTACACCTTC.

The J gene is TRBJ2-3, the V gene TRBV11-3; TRBD2 agrees at 12 bases. J gave up 5 bases and V 3 bases, and 6 bases lay outside the gene matches. The CDR3 has 16 residues. Germline V gene sequence: CDR1 SGHNT, CDR2 YENEEA. CDR3 coding DNA: TGTGCCAGCAGCTTCCCACTAGCGGGGGGCGGAGATACGCAGTATTTT. Protein sequence: CASSFPLAGGGDTQYF.

The count of this clonotype is one. This chain joins TRBV4-2 and TRBJ2-1; perhaps TRBD1 as D (6 bases). V lost 0 bases to trimming and J lost 9 bases, with 12 bases between them. The CDR3 consists of 14 residues. From germline, CDR1 is LGHNA and CDR2 YNFKEQ. The CDR3 nucleotides are TGTGCCAGCAGCCAAGATAGAATGGACAGTGAGCAGTTCTTC. Translating it yields CASSQDRMDSEQFF.